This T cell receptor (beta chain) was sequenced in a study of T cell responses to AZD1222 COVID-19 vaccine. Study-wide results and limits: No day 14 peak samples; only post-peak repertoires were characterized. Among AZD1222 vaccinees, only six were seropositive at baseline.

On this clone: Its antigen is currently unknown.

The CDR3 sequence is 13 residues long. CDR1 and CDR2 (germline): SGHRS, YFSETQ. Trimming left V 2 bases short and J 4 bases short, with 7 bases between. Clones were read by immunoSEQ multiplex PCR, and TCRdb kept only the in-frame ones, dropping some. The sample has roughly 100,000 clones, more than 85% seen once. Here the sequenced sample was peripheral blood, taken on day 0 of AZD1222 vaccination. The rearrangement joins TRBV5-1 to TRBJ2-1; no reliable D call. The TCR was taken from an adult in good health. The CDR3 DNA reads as TGCGCCAGCAGCTTAGAGGCGTACAATGAGCAGTTCTTC. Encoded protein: CASSLEAYNEQFF.